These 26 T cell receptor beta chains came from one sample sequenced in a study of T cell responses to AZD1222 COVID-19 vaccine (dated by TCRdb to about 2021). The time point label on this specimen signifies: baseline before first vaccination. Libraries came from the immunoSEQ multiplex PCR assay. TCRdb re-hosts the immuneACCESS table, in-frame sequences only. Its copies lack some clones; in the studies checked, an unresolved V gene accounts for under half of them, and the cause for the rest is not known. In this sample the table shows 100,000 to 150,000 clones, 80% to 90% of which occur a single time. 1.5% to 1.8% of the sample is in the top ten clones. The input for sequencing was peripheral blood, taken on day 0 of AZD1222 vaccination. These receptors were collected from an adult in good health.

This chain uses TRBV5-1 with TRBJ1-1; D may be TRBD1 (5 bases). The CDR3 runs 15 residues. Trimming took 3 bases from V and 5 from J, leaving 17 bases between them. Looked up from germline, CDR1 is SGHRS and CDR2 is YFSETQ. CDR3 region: CASSSWGGRETEAFF. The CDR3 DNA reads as TGCGCCAGCAGCTCCTGGGGAGGCAGGGAAACTGAAGCTTTCTTT.

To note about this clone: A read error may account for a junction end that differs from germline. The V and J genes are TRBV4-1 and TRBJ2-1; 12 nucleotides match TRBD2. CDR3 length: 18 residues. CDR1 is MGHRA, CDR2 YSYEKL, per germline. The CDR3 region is CASSHILVRTSGNNGQFF. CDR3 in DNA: TGCGCCAGCAGCCATATTCTCGTGAGGACTAGCGGGAATAATGGGCAGTTCTTC.

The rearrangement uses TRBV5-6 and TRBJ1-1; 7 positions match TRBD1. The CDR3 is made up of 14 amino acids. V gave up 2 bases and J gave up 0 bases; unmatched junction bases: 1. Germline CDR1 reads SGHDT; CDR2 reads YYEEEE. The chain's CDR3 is CASSFDRVNTEAFF. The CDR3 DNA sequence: TGTGCCAGCAGCTTTGACAGGGTGAACACTGAAGCTTTCTTT.

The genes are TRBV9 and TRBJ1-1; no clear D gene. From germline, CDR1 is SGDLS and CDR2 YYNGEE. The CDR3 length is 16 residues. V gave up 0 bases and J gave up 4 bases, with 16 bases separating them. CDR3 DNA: TGTGCCAGCAGCGTAGTACCGGACTTGGGGAGCACTGAAGCTTTCTTT. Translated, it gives CASSVVPDLGSTEAFF.

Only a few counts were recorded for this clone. The CDR3 reads CASRWGGTSYEQYF. The CDR3 nucleotides are TGTGCCAGCAGATGGGGGGGGACCTCCTACGAGCAGTACTTC. This rearrangement joins TRBV6-5 to TRBJ2-7; 7 bases are shared with TRBD2. With V trimmed by 6 bases and J by 0 bases, 5 bases remained unmatched. The germline gives CDR1 MNHEY, CDR2 SVGAGI. CDR3 length: 14 amino acids.

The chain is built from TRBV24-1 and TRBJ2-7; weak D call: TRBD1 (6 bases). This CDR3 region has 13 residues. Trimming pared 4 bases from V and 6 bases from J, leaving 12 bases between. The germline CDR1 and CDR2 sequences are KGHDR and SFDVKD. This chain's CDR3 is CATSEPSDSEQYF. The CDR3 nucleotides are TGTGCCACCAGTGAACCCTCGGACAGCGAGCAGTACTTC.

CDR3 DNA sequence: TGTGCCAGCAGCTTTCAAGGCCTCGGCGAGCAGTACTTC. Residues: CASSFQGLGEQYF. The chain employs TRBV7-3 and TRBJ2-7; no reliable D call. CDR3 length: 13 amino acids. V lost 3 bases and J lost 6, with 12 bases in between. CDR1 is SGHTA, CDR2 FQGTGA, per germline.

The CDR3 region is CASSLAFRQGMAYGYTF. CDR3 nucleotide sequence: TGTGCCAGCAGCTTGGCCTTCAGACAGGGGATGGCCTATGGCTACACCTTC. The J gene is TRBJ1-2, the V gene TRBV5-6; 8 bases are a match to TRBD1. The V gene's germline CDR1 is SGHDT and CDR2 YYEEEE. Trimming at V came to 0 bases and at J to 4 bases, leaving 11 bases not matched to a gene. CDR3 length: 17 amino acids. Drawing the rest from reference TRBV5-6 and TRBJ1-2, the complete variable domain is DAGVTQSPTHLIKTRGQQVTLRCSPKSGHDTVSWYQQALGQGPQFIFQYYEEEERQRGNFPDRFSGHQFPNYSSELNVNALLLGDSALYLCASSLAFRQGMAYGYTFGSGTRLTVV.

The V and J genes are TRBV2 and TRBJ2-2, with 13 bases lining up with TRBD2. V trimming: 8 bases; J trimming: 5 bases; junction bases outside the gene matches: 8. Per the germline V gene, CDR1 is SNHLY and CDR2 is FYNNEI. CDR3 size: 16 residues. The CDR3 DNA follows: TGTGCCAGCGTCGGGACTAGCGGGATAGAGACCGGGGAGCTGTTTTTT. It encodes CASVGTSGIETGELFF.

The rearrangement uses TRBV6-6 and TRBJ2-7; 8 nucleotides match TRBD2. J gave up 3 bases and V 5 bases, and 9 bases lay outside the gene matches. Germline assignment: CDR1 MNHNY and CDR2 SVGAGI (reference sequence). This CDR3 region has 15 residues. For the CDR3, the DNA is TGTGCCAGCAGTACCCTTCGCGGGAGGCTCTACGAGCAGTACTTC. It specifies CASSTLRGRLYEQYF.

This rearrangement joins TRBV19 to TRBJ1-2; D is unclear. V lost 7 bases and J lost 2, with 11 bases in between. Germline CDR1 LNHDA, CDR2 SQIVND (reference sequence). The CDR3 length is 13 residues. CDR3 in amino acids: CASNPDRNYGYTF. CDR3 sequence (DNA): TGTGCCAGTAACCCTGACCGAAACTATGGCTACACCTTC.

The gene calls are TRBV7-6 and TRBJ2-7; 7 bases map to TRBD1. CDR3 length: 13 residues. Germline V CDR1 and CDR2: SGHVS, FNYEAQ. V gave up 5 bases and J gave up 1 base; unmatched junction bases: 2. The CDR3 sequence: CASSRQGSYEQYF. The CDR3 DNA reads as TGTGCCAGCAGCCGACAGGGTTCCTACGAGCAGTACTTC.

The CDR3 is CATKQGADGEAFF. CDR3 sequence (DNA): TGTGCCACTAAACAGGGGGCGGATGGCGAAGCTTTCTTT. V usage is TRBV6-5 and J usage is TRBJ1-1, with 9 bases matching TRBD1. CDR1 is MNHEY and CDR2 is SVGAGI in the germline V gene. This CDR3 is built from 13 residues. The V and J ends lost 10 bases and 8 bases, in that order; junction bases with no gene match: 11.

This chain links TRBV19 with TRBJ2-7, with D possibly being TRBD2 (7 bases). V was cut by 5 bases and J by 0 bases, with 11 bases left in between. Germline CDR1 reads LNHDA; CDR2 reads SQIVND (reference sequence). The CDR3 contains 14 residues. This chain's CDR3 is CASSLGGGSYEQYF. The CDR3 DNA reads TGTGCCAGTAGTTTAGGGGGGGGCTCCTACGAGCAGTACTTC.

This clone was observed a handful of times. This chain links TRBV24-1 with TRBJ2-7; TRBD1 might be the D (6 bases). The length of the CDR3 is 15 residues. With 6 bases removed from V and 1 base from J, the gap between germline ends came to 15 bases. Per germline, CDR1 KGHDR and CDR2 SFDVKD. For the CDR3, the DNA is TGTGCCACCAGTTACAGGACAGAAATATCCTACGAGCAGTACTTC. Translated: CATSYRTEISYEQYF.

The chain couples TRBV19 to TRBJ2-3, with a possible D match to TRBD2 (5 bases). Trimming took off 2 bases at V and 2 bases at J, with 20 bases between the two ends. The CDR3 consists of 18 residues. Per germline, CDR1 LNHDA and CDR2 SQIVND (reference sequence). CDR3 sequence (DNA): TGTGCCAGTAGTATAAGTCCCATACGGAGGACGTACACAGATACGCAGTATTTT. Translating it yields CASSISPIRRTYTDTQYF.

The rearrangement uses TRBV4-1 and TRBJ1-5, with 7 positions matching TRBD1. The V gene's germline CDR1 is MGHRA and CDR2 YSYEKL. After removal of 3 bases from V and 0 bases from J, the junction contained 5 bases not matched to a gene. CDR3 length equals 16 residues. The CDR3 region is CASSQDRSYSNQPQHF. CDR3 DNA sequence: TGCGCCAGCAGCCAGGACAGGAGCTATAGCAATCAGCCCCAGCATTTT.

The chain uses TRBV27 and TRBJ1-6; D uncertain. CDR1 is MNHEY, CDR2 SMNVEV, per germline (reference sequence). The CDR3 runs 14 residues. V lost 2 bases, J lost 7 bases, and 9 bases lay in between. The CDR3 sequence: CASSLIGVNSPLHF. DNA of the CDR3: TGTGCCAGCAGTTTAATAGGAGTAAATTCACCCCTCCACTTT.

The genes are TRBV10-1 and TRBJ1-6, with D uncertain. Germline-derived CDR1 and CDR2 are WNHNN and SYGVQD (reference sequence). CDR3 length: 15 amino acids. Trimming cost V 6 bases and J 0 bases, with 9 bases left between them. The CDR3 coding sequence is TGCGCCAGCAGCGTACCCAGCTCCTATAATTCACCCCTCCACTTT. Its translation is CASSVPSSYNSPLHF.

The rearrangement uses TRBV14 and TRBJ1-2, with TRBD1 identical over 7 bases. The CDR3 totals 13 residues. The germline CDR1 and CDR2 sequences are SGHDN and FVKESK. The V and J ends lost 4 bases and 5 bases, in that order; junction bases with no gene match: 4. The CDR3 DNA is TGTGCCAGCAGCCCCGGGACAGTTTATGGCTACACCTTC. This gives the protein CASSPGTVYGYTF.

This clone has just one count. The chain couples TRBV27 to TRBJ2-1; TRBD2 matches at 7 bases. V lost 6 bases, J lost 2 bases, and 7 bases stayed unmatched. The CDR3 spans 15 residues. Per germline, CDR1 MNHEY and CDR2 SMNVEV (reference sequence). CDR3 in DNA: TGTGCCAGCAGCCGCGGGAGTCCCGCCTACAATGAGCAGTTCTTC. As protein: CASSRGSPAYNEQFF.

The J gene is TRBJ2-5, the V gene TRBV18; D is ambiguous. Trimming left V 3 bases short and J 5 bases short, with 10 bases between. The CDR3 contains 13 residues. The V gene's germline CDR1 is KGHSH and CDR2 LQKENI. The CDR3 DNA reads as TGTGCCAGCTCACCCGGCAATCGCGAGACCCAGTACTTC. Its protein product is CASSPGNRETQYF.

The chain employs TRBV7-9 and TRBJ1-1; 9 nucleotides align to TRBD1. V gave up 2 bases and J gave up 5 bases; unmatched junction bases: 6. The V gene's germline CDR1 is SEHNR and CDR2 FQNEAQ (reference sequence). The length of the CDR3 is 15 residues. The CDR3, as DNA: TGTGCCAGCAGCTTATTACAGGGGGCCGGGACTGAAGCTTTCTTT. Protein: CASSLLQGAGTEAFF. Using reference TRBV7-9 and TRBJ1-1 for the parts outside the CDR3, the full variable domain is DTGVSQNPRHKITKRGQNVTFRCDPISEHNRLYWYRQTLGQGPEFLTYFQNEAQLEKSRLLSDRFSAERPKGSFSTLEIQRTEQGDSAMYLCASSLLQGAGTEAFFGQGTRLTVV.

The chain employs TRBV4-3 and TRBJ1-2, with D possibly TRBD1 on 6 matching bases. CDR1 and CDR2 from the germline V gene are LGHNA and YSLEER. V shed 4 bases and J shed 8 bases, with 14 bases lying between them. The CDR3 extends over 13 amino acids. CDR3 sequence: CASSRGGSFGYTF. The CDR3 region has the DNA TGCGCCAGCAGCCGAGGGGGAAGCTTCGGCTACACCTTC.

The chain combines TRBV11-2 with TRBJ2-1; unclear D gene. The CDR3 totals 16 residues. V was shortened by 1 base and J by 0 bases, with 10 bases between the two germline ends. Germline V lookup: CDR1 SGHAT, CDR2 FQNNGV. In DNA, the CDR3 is TGTGCCAGCAGCTTAGCCCGGATGAGCTCCTACAATGAGCAGTTCTTC. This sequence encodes CASSLARMSSYNEQFF.

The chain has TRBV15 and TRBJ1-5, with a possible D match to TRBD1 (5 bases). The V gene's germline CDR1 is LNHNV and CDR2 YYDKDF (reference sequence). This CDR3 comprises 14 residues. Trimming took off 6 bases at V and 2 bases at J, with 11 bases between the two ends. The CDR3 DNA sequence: TGTGCCACCAGACGCGGAGGGGGCAATCAGCCCCAGCATTTT. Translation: CATRRGGGNQPQHF.